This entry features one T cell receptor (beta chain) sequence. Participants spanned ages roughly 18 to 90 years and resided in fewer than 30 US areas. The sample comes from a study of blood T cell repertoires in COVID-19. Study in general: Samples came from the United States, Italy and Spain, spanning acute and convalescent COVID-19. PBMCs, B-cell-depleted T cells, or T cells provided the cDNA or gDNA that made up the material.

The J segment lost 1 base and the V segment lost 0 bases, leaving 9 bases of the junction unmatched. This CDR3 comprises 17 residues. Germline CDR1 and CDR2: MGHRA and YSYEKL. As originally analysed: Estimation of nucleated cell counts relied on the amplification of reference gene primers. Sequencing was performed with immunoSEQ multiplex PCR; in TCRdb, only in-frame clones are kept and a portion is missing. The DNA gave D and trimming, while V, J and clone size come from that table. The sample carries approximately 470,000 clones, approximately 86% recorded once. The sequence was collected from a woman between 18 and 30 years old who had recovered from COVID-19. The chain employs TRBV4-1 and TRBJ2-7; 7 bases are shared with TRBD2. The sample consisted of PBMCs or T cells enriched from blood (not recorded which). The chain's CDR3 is CASSQEGSGVASYEQYF. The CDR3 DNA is TGCGCCAGCAGCCAAGAGGGAAGCGGGGTGGCTTCCTACGAGCAGTACTTC.